These 23 T cell receptor beta chains came from one sample sequenced in a study of blood T cell repertoires in COVID-19. Some clones are missing from TCRdb's copy, which holds only in-frame ones; the method was immunoSEQ multiplex PCR. Counted here are about 120,000 clones, about 80% occurring once; the ten biggest clones make up around 4%. The sample taken for sequencing was peripheral blood. All receptors derive from a woman in her forties or fifties with acute or convalescent COVID-19.

This clone was seen a handful of times. CDR3 sequence: CASSRTDSTDTQYF. In DNA form, the CDR3 reads TGTGCCAGCAGTCGGACAGACAGCACAGATACGCAGTATTTT. The chain employs TRBV2 and TRBJ2-3; maybe TRBD1 (6 bases). V was trimmed by 5 bases and J by 0 bases, leaving 9 bases between them. CDR1 is SNHLY, CDR2 FYNNEI, per germline. CDR3 length: 14 amino acids.

The V call is TRBV5-1, the J call TRBJ2-3; no clear D. The CDR3 is 14 amino acids. V was shortened by 0 bases and J by 4 bases, with 9 bases between the two germline ends. Germline V gene data show CDR1 as SGHRS and CDR2 as YFSETQ. The CDR3 nucleotides read TGCGCCAGCAGCTTGGTTAGCTCGGCAGATACGCAGTATTTT. As protein: CASSLVSSADTQYF.

The chain couples TRBV3-1 (or the pseudogene TRBV3-2) to TRBJ2-1, with 12 bases fitting TRBD2. CDR1 and CDR2 (germline): LGHDT, YNNKEL (reference sequence). The ends lost 3 bases at V and 4 bases at J; junction bases unmatched: 10. The CDR3 contains 18 residues. The CDR3 bases are TGTGCCAGCAGCCACACAACTAGCGGGAGGCCCCCTTACAATGAGCAGTTCTTC. It encodes CASSHTTSGRPPYNEQFF.

CDR3 sequence reads: CASSMDRVGEQPQHF. CDR3 coding DNA: TGTGCCAGTAGTATGGACAGGGTAGGAGAACAGCCCCAGCATTTT. The J gene is TRBJ1-5, the V gene TRBV19; TRBD1 matches at 8 bases. The germline V gene has CDR1 LNHDA and CDR2 SQIVND (reference sequence). CDR3 length: 15 residues. Unmatched junction bases numbered 8, after V lost 3 bases and J lost 7 bases.

The chain uses TRBV7-3 and TRBJ2-1, with 9 bases lining up with TRBD2. CDR1 and CDR2 (germline): SGHTA, FQGTGA. The CDR3 spans 16 residues. V lost 5 bases and J lost 4; bases outside the gene matches: 9. This chain's CDR3 is CASSAEAGGRYNEQFF. CDR3 sequence (DNA): TGTGCCAGCAGCGCAGAAGCGGGAGGAAGATACAATGAGCAGTTCTTC.

The V gene is TRBV2, the J gene TRBJ2-5, with a weak D call TRBD2 (6 bases). Trimming left V 3 bases short and J 7 bases short, with 12 bases between. The V gene's germline CDR1 is SNHLY and CDR2 FYNNEI. The CDR3 has 13 amino acids. CDR3 amino acids: CASSEDLRGTQYF. The CDR3 DNA reads as TGTGCCAGCAGTGAGGACCTGCGGGGGACCCAGTACTTC. Filled out from reference TRBV2 and TRBJ2-5, the complete variable domain reads EPEVTQTPSHQVTQMGQEVILRCVPISNHLYFYWYRQILGQKVEFLVSFYNNEISEKSEIFDDQFSVERPDGSNFTLKIRSTKLEDSAMYFCASSEDLRGTQYFGPGTRLLVL.

The chain joins TRBV6-5 to TRBJ1-5; D gene unclear. Trimming removed 8 bases at V and 2 bases at J, with 10 bases between. The germline V gene has CDR1 MNHEY and CDR2 SVGAGI. The CDR3 contains 13 residues. The CDR3 bases are TGTGCCAGCGCGGGTTCAGGCAATCAGCCCCAGCATTTT. Protein product: CASAGSGNQPQHF.

This clone was detected a few times. The rearrangement joins TRBV27 to TRBJ2-7; 7 bases line up with TRBD2. Trimming removed 11 bases from V and 7 bases from J; junction bases left unmatched: 14. CDR1 is MNHEY, CDR2 SMNVEV, per germline (reference sequence). This CDR3 is built from 13 residues. CDR3 protein: CARKMAGEGEQYF. As DNA, the CDR3 is TGTGCCCGCAAGATGGCGGGAGAAGGGGAGCAGTACTTC.

The chain employs TRBV7-9 and TRBJ2-7; the match to TRBD2 covers 9 bases. Germline V gives CDR1 SEHNR, CDR2 FQNEAQ (reference sequence). The CDR3 length is 14 residues. V gave up 5 bases and J gave up 3 bases; unmatched junction bases: 5. The CDR3 region is CASSPGLARYEQYF. Written as DNA, the CDR3 is TGTGCCAGCAGCCCGGGACTAGCCCGCTACGAGCAGTACTTC. Complete variable domain (other parts from reference TRBV7-9 and TRBJ2-7): DTGVSQNPRHKITKRGQNVTFRCDPISEHNRLYWYRQTLGQGPEFLTYFQNEAQLEKSRLLSDRFSAERPKGSFSTLEIQRTEQGDSAMYLCASSPGLARYEQYFGPGTRLTVT.

This chain links TRBV15 with TRBJ1-2; D remains unclear. CDR1 is LNHNV, CDR2 YYDKDF, per germline (reference sequence). The CDR3 sequence is 11 residues long. The ends were cut back, 0 bases at V and 8 bases at J, with 4 bases in the middle. The CDR3: CATSRDQGYTF. The CDR3 nucleotides read TGTGCCACCAGCAGAGACCAGGGCTACACCTTC.

The rearrangement links TRBV6-1 to TRBJ1-3; D is unclear. The CDR3 has 18 residues. Germline assignment: CDR1 MNHNS and CDR2 SASEGT. V was clipped by 1 base and J by 1 base, with 17 bases between them. This CDR3 is CASSEVLEGSGSGNTIYF. CDR3 DNA sequence: TGTGCCAGCAGTGAAGTTCTGGAGGGTTCAGGATCTGGAAACACCATATATTTT.

The chain is built from TRBV30 and TRBJ1-2; the D is unclear. The ends were cut back, 0 bases at V and 5 bases at J, with 7 bases in the middle. CDR3 length equals 12 residues. Germline CDR1 and CDR2: GTSNPN and SVGIG (reference sequence). CDR3 bases: TGTGCCTGGAGTGTGGCACCGTATGGCTACACCTTC. Protein: CAWSVAPYGYTF.

The chain recombines TRBV9 with TRBJ2-2; 12 bases match TRBD2. The germline gives CDR1 SGDLS, CDR2 YYNGEE. The CDR3 totals 15 residues. V lost 1 base and J lost 8; bases outside the gene matches: 3. CDR3 region: CASSVLAGGLGELFF. In DNA form, the CDR3 reads TGTGCCAGCAGCGTACTAGCGGGAGGGCTAGGGGAGCTGTTTTTT.

The rearrangement links TRBV4-1 to TRBJ1-3; D might be TRBD1 (5 bases). Germline V gives CDR1 MGHRA, CDR2 YSYEKL. V lost 1 base, J lost 5 bases, and 24 bases lay in between. The CDR3 loop spans 19 amino acids. The CDR3 sequence is CASSQGPQRSGMERNTIYF. The CDR3 coding sequence is TGCGCCAGCAGCCAAGGACCGCAACGGTCAGGGATGGAGAGAAACACCATATATTTT.

V and J are TRBV10-3 and TRBJ1-6; no clear D gene. This CDR3 contains 14 residues. Trimming left V 0 bases short and J 8 bases short, with 8 bases between. Germline lookup yields CDR1 ENHRY and CDR2 SYGVKD. The CDR3 DNA reads as TGTGCCATCAGTGAGTCGGCCAGGTATTCACCCCTCCACTTT. This encodes CAISESARYSPLHF.

The V call is TRBV10-2, the J call TRBJ2-3; 7 bases map to TRBD2. With 3 bases clipped from V and 1 base from J, the junction kept 4 bases outside the gene matches. The CDR3 is made up of 15 amino acids. In germline, CDR1 is WSHSY, CDR2 SAAADI. CDR3 coding DNA: TGCGCCAGCAGTGAAAGCGGGAAGGGCACAGATACGCAGTATTTT. Protein sequence: CASSESGKGTDTQYF.

The chain recombines TRBV5-6 with TRBJ1-4; 7 bases are a match to TRBD1. The junction had 0 bases not matched to a gene; V was cut back by 1 base and J by 3 bases. There are 14 residues in the CDR3. Germline V CDR1 and CDR2: SGHDT, YYEEEE. The CDR3 region is CASSLRGPNEKLFF. The CDR3 DNA reads TGTGCCAGCAGCTTGAGGGGGCCTAATGAAAAACTGTTTTTT.

The chain employs TRBV6-2 or TRBV6-3 and TRBJ1-1; 9 nucleotides align to TRBD1. V dropped 2 bases and J dropped 1; count of bases not matched to a gene: 5. The CDR3 loop spans 16 amino acids. CDR1 and CDR2 (germline): MNHEY, SVGEGT. In DNA, the CDR3 is TGTGCCAGCAGTTACCCGGGACAGGGAAAGAACACTGAAGCTTTCTTT. The encoded protein is CASSYPGQGKNTEAFF.

The chain joins TRBV5-4 to TRBJ1-3, with D unresolved. V was shortened by 0 bases and J by 2 bases, with 9 bases between the two germline ends. In germline, CDR1 is SGHNT, CDR2 YYREEE (reference sequence). This CDR3 region has 15 residues. The CDR3 coding sequence is TGTGCCAGCAGCTTGGGTGGAGAGACTGGAAACACCATATATTTT. It codes for CASSLGGETGNTIYF.

The chain's CDR3 is CASSGQGVNSPLHF. The CDR3 DNA sequence: TGTGCCAGCAGTGGGCAGGGGGTTAATTCACCCCTCCACTTT. This rearrangement joins TRBV2 to TRBJ1-6; 7 bases match TRBD1. The CDR3 is 14 residues long. V dropped 4 bases and J dropped 6; count of bases not matched to a gene: 3. Looked up from germline, CDR1 is SNHLY and CDR2 is FYNNEI. The complete variable domain, with remaining parts taken from reference TRBV2 and TRBJ1-6, reads EPEVTQTPSHQVTQMGQEVILRCVPISNHLYFYWYRQILGQKVEFLVSFYNNEISEKSEIFDDQFSVERPDGSNFTLKIRSTKLEDSAMYFCASSGQGVNSPLHFGNGTRLTVT.

By share, this clone counts as medium-sized. The V and J genes are TRBV15 and TRBJ1-4; the D gene is possibly TRBD1 (6 bases). The germline V gene has CDR1 LNHNV and CDR2 YYDKDF (reference sequence). This CDR3 comprises 14 residues. Trimming pared 3 bases from V and 9 bases from J, leaving 14 bases between. The CDR3 protein is CATSSQGREKKLFF. In DNA form, the CDR3 reads TGTGCCACCAGCAGTCAGGGGAGGGAGAAAAAACTGTTTTTT. Full variable domain (missing parts from reference TRBV15 and TRBJ1-4): DAMVIQNPRYQVTQFGKPVTLSCSQTLNHNVMYWYQQKSSQAPKLLFHYYDKDFNNEADTPDNFQSRRPNTSFCFLDIRSPGLGDTAMYLCATSSQGREKKLFFGSGTQLSVL.

This chain uses TRBV2 with TRBJ1-1; possible D gene TRBD1, 5 bases. The CDR3 contains 14 residues. The V gene lost 7 bases and the J gene lost 4 bases, with 16 bases spanning the gap. Germline assignment: CDR1 SNHLY and CDR2 FYNNEI. The CDR3 spells CASIREVGGTEAFF. CDR3 coding DNA: TGTGCCAGCATTAGGGAGGTCGGGGGCACTGAAGCTTTCTTT.

The CDR3 reads CAWSVRGDREFF. CDR3 bases: TGTGCCTGGAGTGTACGTGGGGACAGGGAGTTCTTC. The rearrangement uses TRBV30 and TRBJ2-1; 9 bases are shared with TRBD1. Germline V gene lookup returns CDR1 GTSNPN and CDR2 SVGIG (reference sequence). Trimming at V came to 0 bases and at J to 14 bases, leaving 5 bases not matched to a gene. CDR3 length equals 12 residues. Complete variable domain (other parts from reference TRBV30 and TRBJ2-1): SQTIHQWPATLVQPVGSPLSLECTVEGTSNPNLYWYRQAAGRGLQLLFYSVGIGQISSEVPQNLSASRPQDRQFILSSKKLLLSDSGFYLCAWSVRGDREFFGPGTRLTVL.